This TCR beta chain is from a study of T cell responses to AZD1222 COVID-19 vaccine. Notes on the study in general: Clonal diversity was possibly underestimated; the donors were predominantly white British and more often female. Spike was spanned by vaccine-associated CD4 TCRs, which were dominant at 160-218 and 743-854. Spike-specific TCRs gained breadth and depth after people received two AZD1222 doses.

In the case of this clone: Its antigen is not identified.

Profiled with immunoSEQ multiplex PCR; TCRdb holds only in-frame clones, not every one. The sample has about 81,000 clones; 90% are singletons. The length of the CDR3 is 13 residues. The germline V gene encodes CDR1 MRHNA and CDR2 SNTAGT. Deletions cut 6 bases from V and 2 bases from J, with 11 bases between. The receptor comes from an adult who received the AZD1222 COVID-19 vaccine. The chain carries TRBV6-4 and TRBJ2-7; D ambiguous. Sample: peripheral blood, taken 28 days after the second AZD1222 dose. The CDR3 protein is CASRTVWTYEQYF. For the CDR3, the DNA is TGTGCCAGCAGAACCGTTTGGACCTACGAGCAGTACTTC.